This T cell receptor (beta chain) was sequenced during a study of radiation and T cells in renal cell carcinoma. Sample time point: baseline pretreatment blood. Documented treatment: 15 Gy SBRT to primary tumor, nephrectomy 4 weeks later. After SBRT, blood was collected at 2 and 4 weeks, plus baseline. The germline CDR1 and CDR2 sequences are SGDLS and YYNGEE. Trimming left V 4 bases short and J 0 bases short, with 16 bases between. CDR3 length: 16 amino acids. To note about this clone: Its antigen is currently unknown.

Study-level results: From baseline, blood top tumor clonotypes peaked at 2 weeks post-radiation.

Profiling relied on immunoSEQ multiplex PCR, and the TCRdb table lists in-frame clones only, not all of them. The sample has 55,000 to 65,000 clones; 78% are singletons. V usage is TRBV9 and J usage is TRBJ1-1, with a weak D call TRBD1 (6 bases). The specimen comprised blood, sampled from a patient whose treatment included radiotherapy and nephrectomy. The sequence came from a man between 60 and 75 years old with renal cell carcinoma. The CDR3 reads CASSPRDILMNTEAFF. CDR3 nucleotides: TGTGCCAGCAGCCCCCGGGACATTCTCATGAACACTGAAGCTTTCTTT. The whole variable domain, remainder taken from reference TRBV9 and TRBJ1-1, is DSGVTQTPKHLITATGQRVTLRCSPRSGDLSVYWYQQSLDQGLQFLIQYYNGEERAKGNILERFSAQQFPDLHSELNLSSLELGDSALYFCASSPRDILMNTEAFFGQGTRLTVV.